These 23 T cell receptor beta chains came from one sample sequenced in a study of T cell responses to AZD1222 COVID-19 vaccine. Sequencing used immunoSEQ multiplex PCR; TCRdb keeps in-frame clones, though not all of them. The sample holds some 120,000 clones, approximately 93% seen once. The material sequenced was peripheral blood, taken on day 0 of AZD1222 vaccination. Source of these receptors: an adult in good health.

The rearrangement uses TRBV7-6 and TRBJ2-2; 13 bases agree with TRBD2. Germline trimming cut 4 bases from V and 0 bases from J; bases unmatched to any gene: 5. The CDR3 consists of 18 residues. Germline V gene sequence: CDR1 SGHVS, CDR2 FNYEAQ. This CDR3 reads CASSSLTSGRTNTGELFF. CDR3 nucleotides: TGTGCCAGCAGCTCGTTGACTAGCGGGAGGACGAACACCGGGGAGCTGTTTTTT. Using reference TRBV7-6 and TRBJ2-2 for the parts outside the CDR3, the full variable domain is GAGVSQSPRYKVTKRGQDVALRCDPISGHVSLYWYRQALGQGPEFLTYFNYEAQQDKSGLPNDRFSAERPEGSISTLTIQRTEQRDSAMYRCASSSLTSGRTNTGELFFGEGSRLTVL.

The gene calls are TRBV11-2 and TRBJ2-1, with 7 bases that match TRBD2. The CDR3 is 18 residues long. Germline-derived CDR1 and CDR2 are SGHAT and FQNNGV. With 0 bases clipped from V and 4 bases from J, the junction kept 12 bases outside the gene matches. The CDR3 DNA sequence: TGTGCCAGCAGCTTAGATTTCCTCGGGCTAGCGGAGTACAATGAGCAGTTCTTC. It translates to CASSLDFLGLAEYNEQFF.

V gene TRBV7-3 combines with J gene TRBJ1-2; unclear D gene. Trimming pared 2 bases from V and 4 bases from J, leaving 14 bases between. Germline V lookup: CDR1 SGHTA, CDR2 FQGTGA. This CDR3 has 15 amino acids. CDR3 in DNA: TGTGCCAGCAGCTTAGAGACAAGGAGTTTCTATGGCTACACCTTC. This encodes CASSLETRSFYGYTF. Using reference TRBV7-3 and TRBJ1-2 for the parts outside the CDR3, the full variable domain is GAGVSQTPSNKVTEKGKYVELRCDPISGHTALYWYRQSLGQGPEFLIYFQGTGAADDSGLPNDRFFAVRPEGSVSTLKIQRTERGDSAVYLCASSLETRSFYGYTFGSGTRLTVV.

The V call is TRBV11-2, the J call TRBJ2-1; 8 bases map to TRBD2. CDR1 is SGHAT and CDR2 is FQNNGV in the germline V gene. V shed 5 bases, J shed 7 bases, and the junction held 10 bases outside the gene matches. The CDR3 is 15 amino acids. The CDR3 protein is CASSPFEAGVNEQFF. CDR3 sequence (DNA): TGTGCCAGCAGCCCTTTCGAAGCGGGAGTTAATGAGCAGTTCTTC.

Only a few counts were recorded for this clone. The chain employs TRBV5-6 and TRBJ2-7, with 11 bases that match TRBD1. With V trimmed by 0 bases and J by 3 bases, 2 bases remained unmatched. Per the germline V gene, CDR1 is SGHDT and CDR2 is YYEEEE. This CDR3 region has 15 residues. CDR3 coding DNA: TGTGCCAGCAGCTTGGCAGGGACAGGGGGCTACGAGCAGTACTTC. Translating gives CASSLAGTGGYEQYF. The full variable domain, rest sourced from reference TRBV5-6 and TRBJ2-7, is DAGVTQSPTHLIKTRGQQVTLRCSPKSGHDTVSWYQQALGQGPQFIFQYYEEEERQRGNFPDRFSGHQFPNYSSELNVNALLLGDSALYLCASSLAGTGGYEQYFGPGTRLTVT.

The chain employs TRBV14 and TRBJ2-1, with 8 bases fitting TRBD1. Germline assignment: CDR1 SGHDN and CDR2 FVKESK. This CDR3 spans 16 amino acids. V shed 4 bases and J 9 bases; nucleotides not matched to a gene: 14. This CDR3 reads CASSRIGQGGSSEQFF. The CDR3 coding sequence is TGTGCCAGCAGCCGAATCGGACAGGGAGGAAGTAGTGAGCAGTTCTTC.

This chain joins TRBV19 and TRBJ2-7; TRBD1 might be the D (6 bases). Germline V gene lookup returns CDR1 LNHDA and CDR2 SQIVND (reference sequence). Deletions cut 0 bases from V and 3 bases from J, with 12 bases between. The CDR3 length is 15 residues. CDR3 loop: CASSIDSSRGYEQYF. The CDR3 DNA is TGTGCCAGTAGTATAGATTCGTCCAGGGGCTACGAGCAGTACTTC.

The chain links TRBV19 to TRBJ1-1; 10 positions agree with TRBD1. CDR3 length equals 13 residues. Germline V gene data show CDR1 as LNHDA and CDR2 as SQIVND (reference sequence). V shed 8 bases and J 3 bases; nucleotides not matched to a gene: 3. As DNA, the CDR3 is TGTGCCAGTTTGACAGGGGGCTACACTGAAGCTTTCTTT. It specifies CASLTGGYTEAFF.

This clone has just one count. The rearrangement links TRBV5-4 to TRBJ2-3; TRBD2 matches 8 bases. J gave up 2 bases and V 0 bases, and 5 bases lay outside the gene matches. This CDR3 has 16 amino acids. Looked up from germline, CDR1 is SGHNT and CDR2 is YYREEE (reference sequence). The CDR3, as DNA: TGTGCCAGCAGCTTGGACGGGAGGGTTACCACAGATACGCAGTATTTT. Translating it yields CASSLDGRVTTDTQYF.

The chain couples TRBV9 to TRBJ1-2, with a possible D match to TRBD1 (6 bases). The CDR3 has 14 amino acids. Trimming stripped 0 bases from V and 4 bases from J, with 10 bases between. The germline V gene encodes CDR1 SGDLS and CDR2 YYNGEE. CDR3 bases: TGTGCCAGCAGCGTAGAAGGGGGGATCTATGGCTACACCTTC. It translates to CASSVEGGIYGYTF.

CDR3 nucleotides: TGTGCCAGCAGGTTGGAGACAGGGCAACTGTTTTTT. It codes for CASRLETGQLFF. This sequence joins TRBV12-3 or TRBV12-4 and TRBJ2-2, with 7 bases aligning to TRBD1. The V and J ends lost 6 bases and 14 bases, in that order; junction bases with no gene match: 9. The CDR3 consists of 12 residues.

V and J are TRBV24-1 and TRBJ2-4; the match to TRBD2 covers 16 bases. Trimming removed 2 bases from V and 1 base from J; junction bases left unmatched: 4. Germline loops: CDR1 KGHDR, CDR2 SFDVKD. The CDR3 sequence is 19 residues long. CDR3 amino acids: CATSDSGTSGRAAKNIQYF. DNA of the CDR3: TGTGCCACCAGTGATTCGGGGACTAGCGGGAGGGCGGCCAAAAACATTCAGTACTTC.

V is TRBV7-8 and J is TRBJ2-7; D perhaps matches TRBD1 (6 bases). Trimming left V 5 bases short and J 6 bases short, with 14 bases between. CDR3 length equals 13 residues. Germline CDR1 reads SGHVS; CDR2 reads FQNEAQ. CDR3 DNA sequence: TGTGCCAGCAGCCTCAACAGGGCTCGCGAGCAGTACTTC. It translates to CASSLNRAREQYF. Full variable domain (missing parts from reference TRBV7-8 and TRBJ2-7): GAGVSQSPRYKVAKRGQDVALRCDPISGHVSLFWYQQALGQGPEFLTYFQNEAQLDKSGLPSDRFFAERPEGSVSTLKIQRTQQEDSAVYLCASSLNRAREQYFGPGTRLTVT.

This rearrangement joins TRBV4-1 to TRBJ2-7; D could derive from TRBD1 or TRBD2 (6 bases each). V lost 0 bases and J 3 bases, leaving 15 bases between the germline ends. Germline assignment: CDR1 MGHRA and CDR2 YSYEKL. This CDR3 has 16 amino acids. CDR3 DNA sequence: TGCGCCAGCAGCCAAGATAACAGGGACTCGATCTACGAGCAGTACTTC. Its protein product is CASSQDNRDSIYEQYF.

The V and J genes are TRBV15 and TRBJ1-4; D is undetermined. Trimming took off 0 bases at V and 10 bases at J, with 9 bases between the two ends. Germline V gene lookup returns CDR1 LNHNV and CDR2 YYDKDF (reference sequence). CDR3 size: 13 residues. For the CDR3, the DNA is TGTGCCACCAGCAGAGACACTGCGGGAAAACTGTTTTTT. Residues: CATSRDTAGKLFF.

This sequence joins TRBV5-6 and TRBJ2-7; 7 nucleotides match TRBD2. Germline CDR1 SGHDT, CDR2 YYEEEE. The length of the CDR3 is 16 residues. V lost 4 bases, J lost 1 base, and 11 bases stayed unmatched. DNA of the CDR3: TGTGCCAGCAGCCTAGTTAGGGAGGGTTGGTCCTACGAGCAGTACTTC. Translation: CASSLVREGWSYEQYF.

In DNA form, the CDR3 reads TGTGCCATCAGCACTCAAGGACAGCGGTTAAACTATGGCTACACCTTC. Its protein product is CAISTQGQRLNYGYTF. The gene calls are TRBV10-3 and TRBJ1-2, with D perhaps TRBD1 (6 bases). Trimming removed 6 bases at V and 2 bases at J, with 19 bases between. The CDR3 totals 16 residues. Germline CDR1 and CDR2: ENHRY and SYGVKD.

The V call is TRBV9, the J call TRBJ2-1; 8 bases map to TRBD2. Germline V gene data show CDR1 as SGDLS and CDR2 as YYNGEE. V was clipped by 4 bases and J by 4 bases; unmatched bases: 16. This CDR3 contains 18 residues. The CDR3 region has the DNA TGTGCCAGCAGCAGACTCCATCCCGGGAGGGCCCAATACAATGAGCAGTTCTTC. This codes for CASSRLHPGRAQYNEQFF. Filled out from reference TRBV9 and TRBJ2-1, the complete variable domain reads DSGVTQTPKHLITATGQRVTLRCSPRSGDLSVYWYQQSLDQGLQFLIQYYNGEERAKGNILERFSAQQFPDLHSELNLSSLELGDSALYFCASSRLHPGRAQYNEQFFGPGTRLTVL.

This clone was seen only once. CDR3 in DNA: TGTGCCAGCAAAGCCGGACGGTACTCCTACGAGCAGTACTTC. Translating gives CASKAGRYSYEQYF. The genes are TRBV27 and TRBJ2-7; D is unclear. Between the trimmed V and J ends, which lost 7 bases and 0 bases, there was a span of 13 bases. The germline gives CDR1 MNHEY, CDR2 SMNVEV (reference sequence). The CDR3 totals 14 residues.

This chain joins TRBV7-2 and TRBJ1-2; TRBD1 is a possible D gene (5 bases). CDR1 is SGHTA, CDR2 FQGNSA, per germline. Trimming took 9 bases from V and 3 from J, leaving 20 bases between them. The CDR3 extends over 15 amino acids. The CDR3 coding sequence is TGTGCCAGACAAGGGGATTTGGAAGGGGACTATGGCTACACCTTC. Its translation: CARQGDLEGDYGYTF. Full variable domain (outside the CDR3, taken from reference TRBV7-2 and TRBJ1-2): GAGVSQSPSNKVTEKGKDVELRCDPISGHTALYWYRQSLGQGLEFLIYFQGNSAPDKSGLPSDRFSAERTGGSVSTLTIQRTQQEDSAVYLCARQGDLEGDYGYTFGSGTRLTVV.

This clone turned up a few times. The rearrangement uses TRBV7-9 and TRBJ2-7; unclear D gene. The CDR3 is 15 residues long. Trimming removed 1 base at V and 3 bases at J, with 13 bases between. Germline CDR1 SEHNR, CDR2 FQNEAQ (reference sequence). CDR3 DNA: TGTGCCAGCAGCTTAGAGCCTGGAGATTACTACGAGCAGTACTTC. This gives the protein CASSLEPGDYYEQYF.

The gene calls are TRBV19 and TRBJ1-1; D gene unclear. Trimming removed 7 bases from V and 0 bases from J, with 9 bases in between. The CDR3 sequence is 13 residues long. The germline CDR1 and CDR2 sequences are LNHDA and SQIVND (reference sequence). The CDR3 is CASKNTLNTEAFF. Written as DNA, the CDR3 is TGTGCCAGTAAAAATACATTGAACACTGAAGCTTTCTTT.

The V gene is TRBV2, the J gene TRBJ2-3; D unclear. The CDR3 covers 14 residues. Germline loops: CDR1 SNHLY, CDR2 FYNNEI. Trimming stripped 3 bases from V and 5 bases from J, with 12 bases between. CDR3 sequence: CASSDRSRGDTQYF. The CDR3 bases are TGTGCCAGCAGTGACAGGTCCCGCGGAGATACGCAGTATTTT.